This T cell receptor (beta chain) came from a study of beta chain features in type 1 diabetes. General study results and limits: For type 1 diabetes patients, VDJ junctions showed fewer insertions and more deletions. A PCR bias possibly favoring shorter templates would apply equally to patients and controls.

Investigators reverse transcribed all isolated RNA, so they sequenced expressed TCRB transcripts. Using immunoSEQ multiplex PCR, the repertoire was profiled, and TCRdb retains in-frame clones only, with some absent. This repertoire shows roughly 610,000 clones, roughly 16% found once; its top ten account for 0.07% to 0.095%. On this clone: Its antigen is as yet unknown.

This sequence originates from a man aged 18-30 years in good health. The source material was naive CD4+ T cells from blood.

The chain's CDR3 is CASSSGTTNEKLFF. CDR3 DNA: TGTGCCAGCAGTTCCGGGACAACTAATGAAAAACTGTTTTTT. The chain recombines TRBV7-9 with TRBJ1-4; no firm D call. Germline CDR1 and CDR2: SEHNR and FQNEAQ (reference sequence). CDR3 length equals 14 residues. V shed 6 bases and J shed 0 bases, with 8 bases lying between them.